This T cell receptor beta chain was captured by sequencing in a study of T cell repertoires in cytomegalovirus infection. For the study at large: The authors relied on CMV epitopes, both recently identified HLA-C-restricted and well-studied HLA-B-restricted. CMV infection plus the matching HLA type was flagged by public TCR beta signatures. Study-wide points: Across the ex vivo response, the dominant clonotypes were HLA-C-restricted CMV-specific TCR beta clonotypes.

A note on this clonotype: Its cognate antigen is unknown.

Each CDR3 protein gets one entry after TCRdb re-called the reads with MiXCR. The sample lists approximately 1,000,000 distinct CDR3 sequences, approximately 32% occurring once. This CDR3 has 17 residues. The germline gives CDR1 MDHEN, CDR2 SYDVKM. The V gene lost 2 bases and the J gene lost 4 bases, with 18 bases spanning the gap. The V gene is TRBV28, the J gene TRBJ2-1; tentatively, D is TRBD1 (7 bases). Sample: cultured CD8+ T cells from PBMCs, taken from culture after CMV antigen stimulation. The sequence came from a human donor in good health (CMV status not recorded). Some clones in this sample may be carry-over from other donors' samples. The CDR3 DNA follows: TGTGCCAGCAGTTTAGCTGGAGGGGGCGCCGGATACAATGAGCAGTTCTTC. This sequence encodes CASSLAGGGAGYNEQFF. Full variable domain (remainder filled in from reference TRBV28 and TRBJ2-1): DVKVTQSSRYLVKRTGEKVFLECVQDMDHENMFWYRQDPGLGLRLIYFSYDVKMKEKGDIPEGYSVSREKKERFSLILESASTNQTSMYLCASSLAGGGAGYNEQFFGPGTRLTVL.